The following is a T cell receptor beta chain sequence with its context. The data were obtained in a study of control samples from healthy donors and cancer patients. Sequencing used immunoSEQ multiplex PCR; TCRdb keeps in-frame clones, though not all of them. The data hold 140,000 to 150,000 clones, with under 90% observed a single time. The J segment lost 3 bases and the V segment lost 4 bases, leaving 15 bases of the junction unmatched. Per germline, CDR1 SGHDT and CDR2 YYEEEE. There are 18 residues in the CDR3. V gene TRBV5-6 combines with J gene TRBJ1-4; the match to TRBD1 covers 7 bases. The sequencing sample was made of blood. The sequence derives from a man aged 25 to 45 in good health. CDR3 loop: CASSRPDRVTMANEKLFF. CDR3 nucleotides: TGTGCCAGCAGCCGCCCTGACAGGGTCACGATGGCTAATGAAAAACTGTTTTTT.